Following are 29 T cell receptor beta chains from one sample sequenced in a study of CD8 T cells in ankylosing spondylitis. TCRdb re-called the 5' RACE reads through MiXCR, storing one row per CDR3 protein. Of some 87,000 distinct CDR3 sequences in the sample, 8.5% to 9% were seen once. The specimen was blood, either unsorted or a sorted T cell fraction (not recorded which). The receptors come from a male donor with ankylosing spondylitis or in good health (not recorded which).

This clonotype was found many times. The chain joins TRBV3-1 to TRBJ2-1; D might be TRBD1 (5 bases). Germline V lookup: CDR1 LGHDT, CDR2 YNNKEL (reference sequence). V was trimmed by 0 bases and J by 10 bases, leaving 16 bases between them. The CDR3 has 15 amino acids. The CDR3 reads CASSQEKGSGGEQFF. The CDR3 bases are TGTGCCAGCAGCCAAGAGAAGGGGTCAGGTGGGGAGCAGTTCTTC.

The genes are TRBV7-9 and TRBJ2-3; TRBD2 aligns across 10 bases. This CDR3 spans 16 amino acids. Looked up from germline, CDR1 is SEHNR and CDR2 is FQNEAQ (reference sequence). J gave up 4 bases and V 10 bases, and 14 bases lay outside the gene matches. CDR3 nucleotide sequence: TGTGCCATCCCGTCCCCTAGCGGGGGATTTGCAGATACGCAGTATTTT. It translates to CAIPSPSGGFADTQYF.

This clonotype was detected many times. The CDR3 DNA follows: TGTGCCAGCAGTTTCACCGGGACAGGGAGATACGAGCAGTACTTC. This sequence encodes CASSFTGTGRYEQYF. The J gene is TRBJ2-7, the V gene TRBV6-5, with 9 bases matching TRBD1. CDR1 and CDR2 from the germline V gene are MNHEY and SVGAGI. This CDR3 region has 15 residues. Trimming took 4 bases from V and 4 from J; bases not matched to a gene: 8.

This clonotype was found many times. This chain links TRBV12-3 or TRBV12-4 with TRBJ2-2; TRBD2 matches at 7 bases. With 5 bases clipped from V and 3 bases from J, the junction kept 3 bases outside the gene matches. The CDR3 loop spans 14 amino acids. The CDR3, as DNA: TGTGCCAGCAGTAGCGGGACGTACACCGGGGAGCTGTTTTTT. Amino acid sequence: CASSSGTYTGELFF.

This clonotype was seen a handful of times. The genes are TRBV7-9 and TRBJ1-1, with D uncertain. Between the trimmed V and J ends, which lost 7 bases and 0 bases, there was a span of 12 bases. CDR3 length: 14 residues. Looked up from germline, CDR1 is SEHNR and CDR2 is FQNEAQ (reference sequence). DNA for the CDR3: TGTGCCAGCACCACGGGGTCTATGAACACTGAAGCTTTCTTT. Its protein is CASTTGSMNTEAFF.

This clonotype was seen many times. The CDR3 DNA follows: TGTGCCAGCAGCGTAGTTGGCACAGATACGCAGTATTTT. Translated, it gives CASSVVGTDTQYF. The chain combines TRBV9 with TRBJ2-3, with D unresolved. Germline V CDR1 and CDR2: SGDLS, YYNGEE. Trimming left V 0 bases short and J 1 base short, with 3 bases between. The CDR3 runs 13 residues.

The V gene is TRBV5-5, the J gene TRBJ2-1; D could derive from TRBD1 or TRBD2 (6 bases each). The V end was cut by 7 bases, the J end by 3 bases, with 14 bases between. The CDR3 extends over 14 amino acids. Germline values: CDR1 SGHKS, CDR2 YYEKEE (reference sequence). The CDR3 loop is CASGGQTSYNEQFF. In DNA, the CDR3 is TGTGCCAGCGGAGGACAGACTAGCTACAATGAGCAGTTCTTC.

This clonotype has ten or more counts. The chain is built from TRBV25-1 and TRBJ2-3; D could derive from TRBD1 or TRBD2 (5 bases each). V shed 5 bases and J shed 4 bases, with 13 bases lying between them. The CDR3 spans 14 residues. Germline V lookup: CDR1 MGHDK, CDR2 SYGVNS. The CDR3 here is CASSPEGYPDTQYF. CDR3 sequence (DNA): TGTGCCAGCAGTCCCGAGGGGTACCCAGATACGCAGTATTTT.

This clonotype was recorded many times. V and J are TRBV7-9 and TRBJ2-3; TRBD1 aligns across 9 bases. The V gene end was trimmed by 4 bases and the J gene end by 6 bases; junction bases not matched to a gene: 5. This CDR3 is built from 14 residues. Germline lookup yields CDR1 SEHNR and CDR2 FQNEAQ (reference sequence). In nucleotides, the CDR3 is TGTGCCAGCAGCTCCGGGACAGGGTGGGATACGCAGTATTTT. It yields the protein CASSSGTGWDTQYF.

In this sample, this clonotype turned up many times. The chain is built from TRBV18 and TRBJ2-5; TRBD2 matches 7 bases. Germline lookup yields CDR1 KGHSH and CDR2 LQKENI. The CDR3 contains 14 residues. Losses at the gene ends were 8 bases for V and 1 base for J; bases not matched to a gene: 7. The DNA of the CDR3 is TGTGCCAGCAGTCCCCGGACTAGCCAAGAGACCCAGTACTTC. Translated, it gives CASSPRTSQETQYF.

The gene calls are TRBV5-1 and TRBJ2-4; 8 positions agree with TRBD2. J was trimmed by 7 bases and V by 0 bases; bases with no gene match: 3. In germline, CDR1 is SGHRS, CDR2 YFSETQ. The CDR3 has 14 amino acids. CDR3 sequence: CASSLEPGGNIQYF. The CDR3, as DNA: TGCGCCAGCAGCTTGGAACCGGGGGGGAACATTCAGTACTTC. The full variable domain, its missing parts supplied by reference TRBV5-1 and TRBJ2-4, is KAGVTQTPRYLIKTRGQQVTLSCSPISGHRSVSWYQQTPGQGLQFLFEYFSETQRNKGNFPGRFSGRQFSNSRSEMNVSTLELGDSALYLCASSLEPGGNIQYFGAGTRLSVL.

This clonotype was seen ten or more times. The chain uses TRBV7-8 and TRBJ2-5; D may be TRBD1 (5 bases). From germline, CDR1 is SGHVS and CDR2 FQNEAQ. This CDR3 is built from 14 residues. V was pared by 3 bases and J by 5 bases, with 13 bases between. The CDR3 nucleotides are TGTGCCAGCAGCTTCTCAGGGTACGTCGAGACCCAGTACTTC. This codes for CASSFSGYVETQYF. Combining the CDR3 with reference TRBV7-8 and TRBJ2-5 gives the whole variable domain GAGVSQSPRYKVAKRGQDVALRCDPISGHVSLFWYQQALGQGPEFLTYFQNEAQLDKSGLPSDRFFAERPEGSVSTLKIQRTQQEDSAVYLCASSFSGYVETQYFGPGTRLLVL.

This chain connects TRBV18 to TRBJ2-1; TRBD2 agrees at 8 bases. There are 18 residues in the CDR3. With 1 base clipped from V and 0 bases from J, the junction kept 8 bases outside the gene matches. Germline lookup yields CDR1 KGHSH and CDR2 LQKENI. This CDR3 is CASSPRGAGTSSYNEQFF. The CDR3 DNA sequence: TGTGCCAGCTCACCACGGGGGGCCGGGACTAGCTCCTACAATGAGCAGTTCTTC.

Ten or more counts support this clonotype. The chain carries TRBV20-1 and TRBJ2-5; 7 bases fit TRBD1. The V segment lost 4 bases and the J segment 0 bases; nucleotides outside the gene matches: 2. The germline V gene has CDR1 DFQATT and CDR2 SNEGSKA (reference sequence). The CDR3 spans 13 residues. For the CDR3, the DNA is TGCAGTGCTACAGGACAGGACCAAGAGACCCAGTACTTC. Translating gives CSATGQDQETQYF.

This clonotype occurred many times. This chain links TRBV12-3 or TRBV12-4 with TRBJ1-4; unclear D gene. This CDR3 spans 11 amino acids. V gave up 3 bases and J gave up 15 bases, with 11 bases separating them. The CDR3 here is CASSFRGQVFF. DNA of the CDR3: TGTGCCAGCAGTTTTCGCGGTCAGGTGTTTTTT.

This clonotype was picked up many times. V and J are TRBV15 and TRBJ2-5, with 7 bases lining up with TRBD2. Germline V gene sequence: CDR1 LNHNV, CDR2 YYDKDF (reference sequence). The CDR3 covers 18 residues. Trimming at V came to 3 bases and at J to 6 bases, leaving 19 bases not matched to a gene. CDR3 amino acids: CATSSGSRRGNLKKTQYF. CDR3 sequence (DNA): TGTGCCACCAGCAGCGGGTCACGGCGGGGGAACTTGAAAAAGACCCAGTACTTC.

This clonotype has more than one count but fewer than ten. At one of its ends the junction is not consistent with the germline gene, which may arise from a read error. This sequence joins TRBV6-1 and TRBJ2-4; D is tentatively TRBD1 or TRBD2 (7 bases each). The CDR3 loop spans 17 amino acids. Germline assignment: CDR1 MNHNS and CDR2 SASEGT. The CDR3 sequence is CVSRHLGGGAAKNIQYF. CDR3 bases: TGTGTCAGCAGGCACTTGGGAGGGGGCGCTGCCAAAAACATTCAGTACTTC.

This clonotype came up a few times. V is TRBV7-2 and J is TRBJ2-7; possible D gene TRBD2, 5 bases. This CDR3 region has 14 residues. Between the trimmed V and J ends, which lost 4 bases and 3 bases, there was a span of 13 bases. CDR1 is SGHTA, CDR2 FQGNSA, per germline. Here the CDR3 reads CASSSSGSNYEQYF. The CDR3 coding sequence is TGTGCCAGCAGCTCTTCGGGGTCCAACTACGAGCAGTACTTC.

This clonotype was seen repeatedly, ten times or more. V is TRBV24-1 and J is TRBJ1-5, with D maybe TRBD1 (6 bases). The germline V and J ends were trimmed by 3 bases and 6 bases, with 20 bases remaining between them. The germline V gene encodes CDR1 KGHDR and CDR2 SFDVKD. The CDR3 totals 17 residues. CDR3 region: CATSDSSLGRDTQPQHF. The CDR3 region has the DNA TGTGCCACCAGTGATAGCTCACTGGGAAGGGACACTCAGCCCCAGCATTTT.

V and J are TRBV5-1 and TRBJ2-2, with a weak D call TRBD2 (7 bases). V lost 0 bases and J lost 5, with 17 bases in between. Germline V gives CDR1 SGHRS, CDR2 YFSETQ. The CDR3 is made up of 17 amino acids. The CDR3 coding sequence is TGCGCCAGCAGCTTGGGTCGGGGGGCGCGACGGACCGGGGAGCTGTTTTTT. Amino acids: CASSLGRGARRTGELFF.

There are a few counts of this clonotype. This chain's CDR3 is CACTMSSGGTDTQYF. CDR3 sequence (DNA): TGTGCCTGCACGATGAGTAGCGGGGGCACAGATACGCAGTATTTT. The chain has TRBV30 and TRBJ2-3, with 8 bases lining up with TRBD2. Trimming cost V 6 bases and J 1 base; bases outside gene matches: 9. Germline V gene sequence: CDR1 GTSNPN, CDR2 SVGIG (reference sequence). The CDR3 covers 15 residues.

The gene calls are TRBV7-2 and TRBJ2-3; D is possibly TRBD1 or TRBD2 (5 bases each). The CDR3 runs 16 residues. The germline V gene encodes CDR1 SGHTA and CDR2 FQGNSA. Trimming cost V 5 bases and J 5 bases, with 20 bases left between them. CDR3 in amino acids: CASSRTGTLQGDTQYF. The CDR3 DNA reads TGTGCCAGCAGCAGAACCGGGACGCTCCAAGGAGATACGCAGTATTTT.

Many counts were recorded for this clonotype. The genes are TRBV15 and TRBJ2-1; D possibly corresponds to TRBD2 (5 bases). The CDR3 spans 11 residues. V dropped 5 bases and J dropped 10 bases, with 9 bases sitting between them. Germline V gene lookup returns CDR1 LNHNV and CDR2 YYDKDF (reference sequence). The CDR3 bases are TGTGCCACCAGCTTCCCGGGGGAGCAGTTCTTC. Translating gives CATSFPGEQFF.

This clonotype has a count of ten or more. This chain uses TRBV5-1 with TRBJ2-1; TRBD2 matches at 11 bases. V lost 0 bases to trimming and J lost 5 bases; unmatched junction nucleotides: 4. In germline, CDR1 is SGHRS, CDR2 YFSETQ. There are 16 residues in the CDR3. CDR3 DNA: TGCGCCAGCAGCTTGGTAGCGGGGGGGAACGACAATGAGCAGTTCTTC. The encoded protein is CASSLVAGGNDNEQFF.

This clonotype was observed once. A much larger clone differs from this one at a single base, so this may be a read error. The chain employs TRBV25-1 and TRBJ2-7; possible D gene TRBD2, 6 bases. Germline loops: CDR1 MGHDK, CDR2 SYGVNS. The CDR3 has 13 residues. CDR3 bases: TGTGCCAGCGGTGAAGCCGGAGGGTACGAGCAGTACTTC. Its protein is CASGEAGGYEQYF.

This clonotype was counted at least ten times. The gene calls are TRBV9 and TRBJ2-3; D call uncertain. Germline CDR1 is SGDLS and CDR2 is YYNGEE. With 0 bases removed from V and 2 bases from J, the gap between germline ends came to 10 bases. CDR3 length: 15 amino acids. Written as DNA, the CDR3 is TGTGCCAGCAGCGTAGTGGCTAACCCCACAGATACGCAGTATTTT. Translating gives CASSVVANPTDTQYF.

This clonotype showed up many times. V and J are TRBV5-1 and TRBJ1-2; D is unclear. The V gene's germline CDR1 is SGHRS and CDR2 YFSETQ. The CDR3 runs to 12 residues. V dropped 0 bases and J dropped 8 bases, with 8 bases sitting between them. CDR3: CASSLEAGGYTF. In DNA, the CDR3 is TGCGCCAGCAGCTTGGAGGCGGGGGGCTACACCTTC.

The chain couples TRBV7-9 to TRBJ2-1; unclear D gene. The CDR3 spans 15 residues. Germline CDR1 and CDR2: SEHNR and FQNEAQ (reference sequence). The V end was cut by 6 bases, the J end by 0 bases, with 12 bases between. CDR3 sequence (DNA): TGTGCCAGCAGGCCGAGTTGGGGCTCCTACAATGAGCAGTTCTTC. Its translation: CASRPSWGSYNEQFF.

The gene calls are TRBV20-1 and TRBJ1-5; D perhaps matches TRBD1 (6 bases). Trimming stripped 3 bases from V and 0 bases from J, with 15 bases between. This CDR3 is 16 amino acids long. Germline loops: CDR1 DFQATT, CDR2 SNEGSKA (reference sequence). CDR3 sequence (DNA): TGCAGTGCTAGTGATTGGTTAGGGGGTAGCAATCAGCCCCAGCATTTT. Protein product: CSASDWLGGSNQPQHF.